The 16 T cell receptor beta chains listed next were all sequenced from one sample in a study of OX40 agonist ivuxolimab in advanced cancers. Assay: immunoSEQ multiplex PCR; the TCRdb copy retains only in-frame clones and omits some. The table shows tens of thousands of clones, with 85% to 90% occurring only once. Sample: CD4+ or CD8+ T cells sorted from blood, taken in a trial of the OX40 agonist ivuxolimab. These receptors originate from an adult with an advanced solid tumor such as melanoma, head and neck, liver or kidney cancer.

CDR3: CASSIGSAGNTIYF. The CDR3 DNA sequence: TGTGCCAGCAGTATCGGGTCGGCTGGAAACACCATATATTTT. The chain is built from TRBV2 and TRBJ1-3; D unresolved. This CDR3 region has 14 residues. CDR1 is SNHLY, CDR2 FYNNEI, per germline. With 5 bases removed from V and 2 bases from J, the gap between germline ends came to 10 bases. Using reference TRBV2 and TRBJ1-3 for the parts outside the CDR3, the full variable domain is EPEVTQTPSHQVTQMGQEVILRCVPISNHLYFYWYRQILGQKVEFLVSFYNNEISEKSEIFDDQFSVERPDGSNFTLKIRSTKLEDSAMYFCASSIGSAGNTIYFGEGSWLTVV.

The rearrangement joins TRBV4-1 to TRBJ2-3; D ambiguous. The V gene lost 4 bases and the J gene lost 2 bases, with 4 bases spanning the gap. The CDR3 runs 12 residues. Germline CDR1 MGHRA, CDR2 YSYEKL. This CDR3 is CASSPDTDTQYF. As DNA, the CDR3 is TGCGCCAGCAGCCCAGACACAGATACGCAGTATTTT.

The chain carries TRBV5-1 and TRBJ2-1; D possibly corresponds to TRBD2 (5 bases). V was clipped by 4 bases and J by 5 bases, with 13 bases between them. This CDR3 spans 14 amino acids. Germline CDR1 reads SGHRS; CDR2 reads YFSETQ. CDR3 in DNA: TGCGCCAGCAGCACTACTGTGGGAGACAATGAGCAGTTCTTC. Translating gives CASSTTVGDNEQFF.

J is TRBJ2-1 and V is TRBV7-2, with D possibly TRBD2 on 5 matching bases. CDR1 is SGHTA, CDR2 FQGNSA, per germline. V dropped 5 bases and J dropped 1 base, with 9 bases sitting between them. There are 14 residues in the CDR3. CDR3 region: CASSPDWSYNEQFF. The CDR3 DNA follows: TGTGCCAGCAGCCCGGACTGGTCCTACAATGAGCAGTTCTTC.

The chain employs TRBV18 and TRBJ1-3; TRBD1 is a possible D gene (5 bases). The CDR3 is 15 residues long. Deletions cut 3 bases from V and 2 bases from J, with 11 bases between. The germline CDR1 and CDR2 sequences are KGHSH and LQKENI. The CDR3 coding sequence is TGTGCCAGCTCACCGCAGGTGACAGCTGGAAACACCATATATTTT. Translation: CASSPQVTAGNTIYF.

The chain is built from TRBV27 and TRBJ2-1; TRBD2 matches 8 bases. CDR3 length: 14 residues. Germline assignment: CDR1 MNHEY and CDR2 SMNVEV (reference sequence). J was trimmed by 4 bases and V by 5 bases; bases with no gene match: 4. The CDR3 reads CASSGVAGYNEQFF. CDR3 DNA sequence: TGTGCCAGCAGTGGGGTAGCGGGGTACAATGAGCAGTTCTTC.

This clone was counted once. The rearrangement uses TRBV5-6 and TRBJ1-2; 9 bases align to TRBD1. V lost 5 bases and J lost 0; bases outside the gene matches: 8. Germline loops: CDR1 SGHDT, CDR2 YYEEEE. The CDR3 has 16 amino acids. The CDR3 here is CASSPRDRASNYGYTF. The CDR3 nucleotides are TGTGCCAGCAGTCCCCGGGACAGGGCTTCTAACTATGGCTACACCTTC.

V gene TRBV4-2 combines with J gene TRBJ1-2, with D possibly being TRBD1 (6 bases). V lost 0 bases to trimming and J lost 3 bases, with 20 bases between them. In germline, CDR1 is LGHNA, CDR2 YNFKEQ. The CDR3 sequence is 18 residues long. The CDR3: CASSQDGIWGAKDYGYTF. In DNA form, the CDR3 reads TGTGCCAGCAGCCAAGATGGGATATGGGGGGCGAAAGACTATGGCTACACCTTC.

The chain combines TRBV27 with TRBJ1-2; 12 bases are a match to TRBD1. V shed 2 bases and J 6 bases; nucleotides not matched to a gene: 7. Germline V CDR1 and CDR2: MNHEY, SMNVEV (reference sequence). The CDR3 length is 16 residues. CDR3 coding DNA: TGTGCCAGCAGTTTAAACTCCGGGACAGGGGGCAATGGCTACACCTTC. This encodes CASSLNSGTGGNGYTF.

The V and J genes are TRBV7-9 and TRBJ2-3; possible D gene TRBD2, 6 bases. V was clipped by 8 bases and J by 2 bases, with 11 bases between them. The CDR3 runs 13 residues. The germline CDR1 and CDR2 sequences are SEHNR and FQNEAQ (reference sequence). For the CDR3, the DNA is TGTGCCAGCGGAGGAGGGTACACAGATACGCAGTATTTT. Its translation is CASGGGYTDTQYF. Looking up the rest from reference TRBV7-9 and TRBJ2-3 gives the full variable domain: DTGVSQNPRHKITKRGQNVTFRCDPISEHNRLYWYRQTLGQGPEFLTYFQNEAQLEKSRLLSDRFSAERPKGSFSTLEIQRTEQGDSAMYLCASGGGYTDTQYFGPGTRLTVL.

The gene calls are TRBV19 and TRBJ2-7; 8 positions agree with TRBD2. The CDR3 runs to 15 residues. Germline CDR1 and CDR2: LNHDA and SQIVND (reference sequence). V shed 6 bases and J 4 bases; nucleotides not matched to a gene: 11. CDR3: CASRGGAGAAYEQYF. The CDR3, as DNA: TGTGCCAGTAGAGGGGGAGCGGGAGCGGCGTACGAGCAGTACTTC.

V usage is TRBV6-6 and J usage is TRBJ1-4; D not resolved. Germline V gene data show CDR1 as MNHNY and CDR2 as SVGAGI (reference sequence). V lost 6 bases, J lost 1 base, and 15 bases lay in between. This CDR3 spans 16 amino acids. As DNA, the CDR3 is TGTGCCAGCAGGTTTTCAGGAGCGGGAACTAATGAAAAACTGTTTTTT. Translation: CASRFSGAGTNEKLFF.

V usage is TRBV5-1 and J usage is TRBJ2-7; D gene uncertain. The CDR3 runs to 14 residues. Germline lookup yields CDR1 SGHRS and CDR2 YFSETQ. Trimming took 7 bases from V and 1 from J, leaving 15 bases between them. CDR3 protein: CASGQVTPSYEQYF. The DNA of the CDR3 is TGCGCCAGCGGTCAAGTGACACCTTCCTACGAGCAGTACTTC.

The CDR3 DNA reads as TGTGCCAGCAGCTTATATGGGGGGACCCTTAACACCGGGGAGCTGTTTTTT. It translates to CASSLYGGTLNTGELFF. J is TRBJ2-2 and V is TRBV11-3; D might be TRBD2 (6 bases). V dropped 2 bases and J dropped 2 bases, with 15 bases sitting between them. The CDR3 consists of 17 residues. The V gene's germline CDR1 is SGHNT and CDR2 YENEEA.

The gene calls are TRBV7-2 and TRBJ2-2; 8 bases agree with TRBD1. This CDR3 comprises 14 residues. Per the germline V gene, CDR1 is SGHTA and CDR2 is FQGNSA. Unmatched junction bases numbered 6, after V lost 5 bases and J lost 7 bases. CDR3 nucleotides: TGTGCCAGCAGCGACGACAGGGGTGGCGGGGAGCTGTTTTTT. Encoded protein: CASSDDRGGGELFF.

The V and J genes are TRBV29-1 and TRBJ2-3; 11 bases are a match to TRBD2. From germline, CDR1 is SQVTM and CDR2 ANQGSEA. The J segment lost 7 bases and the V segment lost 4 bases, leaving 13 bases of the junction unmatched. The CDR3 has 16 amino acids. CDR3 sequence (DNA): TGCAGCGTTGGGGATACGCTCCGACTAGCGGGAAATACGCAGTATTTT. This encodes CSVGDTLRLAGNTQYF.